The 2 T cell receptor beta chains given below trace back to one sample, sequenced in a study of blood T cell repertoires in COVID-19. Sequencing was performed with immunoSEQ multiplex PCR; in TCRdb, only in-frame clones are kept and a portion is missing. The table has some 130,000 clones, over 80% seen once. The sample was peripheral blood. Every receptor here comes from a man between 65 and 85 years old with acute or convalescent COVID-19.

The chain employs TRBV27 and TRBJ2-1; 9 bases line up with TRBD2. The V segment lost 5 bases and the J segment 14 bases; nucleotides outside the gene matches: 10. Germline V CDR1 and CDR2: MNHEY, SMNVEV (reference sequence). The CDR3 covers 13 residues. The CDR3: CASSTGTSRKEFF. In DNA form, the CDR3 reads TGTGCCAGCAGTACCGGGACTAGCCGGAAAGAGTTCTTC.

The gene calls are TRBV10-3 and TRBJ2-1; 15 nucleotides agree with TRBD2. The CDR3 spans 18 residues. V lost 5 bases and J lost 5; bases outside the gene matches: 10. Germline V lookup: CDR1 ENHRY, CDR2 SYGVKD. The CDR3 nucleotides are TGTGCCATCAGTCGGACTAGCGGGGGGGAGAATCGGGACAATGAGCAGTTCTTC. This gives the protein CAISRTSGGENRDNEQFF.